This T cell receptor (beta chain) came from a study of shared clonotypes between healthy human individuals (dated by TCRdb to the early 2020s). With respect to the entire study: A few men and two women, aged 18 to 49 years, made up the cohort. For each donor, CD4 naive and CD4 memory were each given three plates, CD8 naive was given two plates, and CD8 memory was given one plate. To estimate repertoire size and how much clonotype sharing occurs between individuals, the study deeply sequenced the blood TCR repertoires of roughly 5 healthy adults. Different laboratories and diverse techniques were used to prepare libraries and sequence TCR repertoires, to increase sequencing depth and limit assay-specific biases. Each donor's leukapheresis produced roughly between roughly 0.94 and 9.5 billion PBMCs.

TCR CDR3 regions were amplified from genomic DNA by multiplex PCR using the deep immunoSEQ assay. Extracted genomic DNA from each cell subset was distributed evenly across all wells of several immunoSEQ 96-well plates, and each plate was treated as a replicate. For sorted subsets, 150 to 250 ng genomic DNA, equal to some 30,000 T cell genomes, was loaded into each replicate PCR. Purified libraries were quantified with a Qubit 3.0 fluorometer, sized on a Bioanalyzer 2100, and re-quantified with the KAPA Library Quantification kit. Each immunoSEQ 96-well plate was sequenced on its own single-read 150-cycle Illumina NextSeq 550 flow cell. In the source study's methods: Because the immunoSEQ output included only junctional sequences and no quality scores, the filtering could not be the same as the filtering used for full-length reads. Sequences were annotated with PyIR, a Python wrapper for IgBLAST v1.9, and V/J genes and CDR3 were assigned using IMGT germline references. Any read was removed if the V/J assignment was weak (E-value above 1e-6), the CDR3 was missing, or the read contained stop codons, out-of-frame junctions, or ambiguous translated residues. V3J clonotypes were defined by identical inferred V gene, J gene, and CDR3 amino acid sequence. Percentage overlap between repertoires was computed as shared unique clonotypes divided by the size of the smaller repertoire. Richness of each repertoire was evaluated using RTK rarefaction, the Chao1 estimator, and Recon v2.1 estimates of unobserved clonotypes. OLGA was used to compute generation probabilities for all TCRbeta clonotypes that the gDNA method yielded from a handful of donors. TCRdb took this table from immuneACCESS and kept in-frame rearrangements with V and J called. Such tables lack part of the clones; where checked against another copy, unresolved V genes explain under half of the gap, and the rest is unexplained. The V and J calls and clone size are taken from that table; D and trimming were inferred from the DNA. This sample is represented by about 2.4 million clones; 93% of them were singletons. The ten largest account for 0.36% of the sample.

As for this clone: Its antigen has not been determined. No much larger clonotype is one base removed from it; base qualities were not supplied.

Healthy HIV-negative adults with no recently reported acute infections or vaccinations were included as donors. Only Caucasian adults living in Nashville, Tennessee, USA were represented among the donors. Magnetic negative selection was used to enrich CD4+ T cells, after which naive cells were positively selected on CD45RA and the negative fraction became the memory subset. Blood was collected by leukapheresis, and PBMCs were isolated by Ficoll-Histopaque density gradient centrifugation and then cryopreserved in liquid nitrogen vapor phase. Purity and quantity of every magnetically sorted T cell population were checked by analytical flow cytometry. Genomic DNA was isolated from each sorted fraction and quantified by UV absorbance on a Nanodrop 2000c. What the research found in general, with its limitations: Pairwise subsampling indicated that sequencing depth was expected to affect the degree of clonotype sharing among donors. Incomplete sequencing was indicated by rarefaction of sorted-subset datasets, despite the large sequencing depth. Sampling was limited to blood, and TCR repertoires in tissue likely differ from TCR repertoires in blood. Higher generation probabilities were observed for clonotypes shared by all four sorted-subset donors than for non-shared clonotypes. Larger estimated clonotype richness was generally found for naive subsets than for memory subsets. The genetic and exposure-history diversity represented was limited by the small number of donors. Across a few donors, approximately 5% of naive CD4, roughly 3.5% of naive CD8, about 2% of memory CD4, and roughly 0.41% of memory CD8 clonotypes were shared.

The sequencing input was naive CD4+ T cells from PBMCs. The sample's cell subset or site, from its label and the paper: CD45RA+ positively selected. The sequence was obtained from a man aged 18 to 29 in good health. Some clones in this sample may be carry-over from other donors' samples.

The DNA sequence reads TGTGCCATCAGTACCGACCCGACTGATTACACTGAAGCTTTCTTT. It encodes CAISTDPTDYTEAFF. Rearrangement joined TRBV10-3 to TRBJ1-1; the D gene is not confidently resolved. The CDR3 starts with the cysteine, ends with the phenylalanine, and has 15 residues. This entry keeps only the CDR3 DNA: 45 bases, framed from base 1. CDR1 and CDR2 were assigned from the germline V gene as ENHRY and SYGVKD. V lost 5 bases and J lost 3 bases; the stretch between them is 16 bases long.